This passage covers 3 T cell receptor beta chains from one sample sequenced in a study of T-cell reconstitution after alpha-beta-depleted transplantation in children. Unique molecular identifiers tagged the TCRbeta library. TCRdb ran MiXCR on the PCR reads and lists one entry per CDR3 protein. The sample includes approximately 300,000 distinct CDR3 sequences, around 10% of them seen just once. The material sequenced was peripheral blood, taken 180 days after TCRalphabeta/CD19-depleted stem cell transplant. These TCRs come from a male patient between 2 and 15 years old who had a stem cell transplant for chronic granulomatous disease, so the T cells may come from the graft donor.

There are a few counts of this clonotype. This chain joins TRBV25-1 and TRBJ2-7; D not certain. V lost 1 base and J lost 1, with 17 bases in between. Looked up from germline, CDR1 is MGHDK and CDR2 is SYGVNS. The CDR3 loop spans 17 amino acids. CDR3: CASSESLPGRQSYEQYF. The DNA of the CDR3 is TGTGCCAGCAGTGAATCCCTTCCCGGACGGCAATCCTACGAGCAGTACTTC.

This clonotype was recorded at least ten times. The V call is TRBV20-1, the J call TRBJ2-1, with D possibly being TRBD2 (5 bases). The length of the CDR3 is 15 residues. V was cut by 4 bases and J by 2 bases, with 15 bases left in between. Germline V gene data show CDR1 as DFQATT and CDR2 as SNEGSKA (reference sequence). CDR3 protein: CSATLMRGTYNEQFF. The CDR3 nucleotides read TGCAGTGCTACCCTGATGAGAGGGACCTACAATGAGCAGTTCTTC.

This clonotype has ten or more counts. One junction end disagrees with the germline gene, perhaps due to a read error. V and J are TRBV11-1 and TRBJ2-1, with TRBD2 matching over 11 bases. The CDR3 contains 16 residues. Germline V CDR1 and CDR2: SGHAT, FQDESV (reference sequence). CDR3 nucleotide sequence: TGTGCCAACAGCCGTAGCGGGAGGGGACCCTACAATGAGCAGTTCTTC. It encodes CANSRSGRGPYNEQFF.